Listed here are 24 T cell receptor beta chains from one sample, sequenced in a study of lymphopenia after photon versus proton radiotherapy. Clones were sequenced by immunoSEQ multiplex PCR, and TCRdb holds only the in-frame ones, with some missing. In the table there are 25,000 to 30,000 clones, around 86% of which are singletons. The source material was peripheral blood, sampled from a patient treated with photon-based radiotherapy. The source of these receptors is a woman aged 50 to 60 with pancreatic cancer.

This clone is a singleton in its sample. J is TRBJ1-4 and V is TRBV6-1; TRBD1 agrees at 8 bases. Trimming removed 10 bases from V and 4 bases from J; junction bases left unmatched: 5. This CDR3 comprises 13 residues. Germline V lookup: CDR1 MNHNS, CDR2 SASEGT. The CDR3, as DNA: TGTGCCACCGAAGGACAGGGTAATGAAAAACTGTTTTTT. Protein: CATEGQGNEKLFF.

This CDR3 is CASSIQQNTEAFF. The CDR3 nucleotides are TGTGCCAGCAGCATCCAGCAGAACACTGAAGCTTTCTTT. The V and J genes are TRBV7-3 and TRBJ1-1; D is undetermined. The V gene lost 5 bases and the J gene lost 1 base, with 8 bases spanning the gap. Germline assignment: CDR1 SGHTA and CDR2 FQGTGA. The CDR3 has 13 amino acids.

This clone was counted a few times. This rearrangement joins TRBV29-1 to TRBJ2-5, with 10 positions matching TRBD2. J gave up 5 bases and V 1 base, and 10 bases lay outside the gene matches. This CDR3 has 16 amino acids. The germline gives CDR1 SQVTM, CDR2 ANQGSEA. This CDR3 reads CSVEVGPSGSWETQYF. The CDR3 DNA sequence: TGCAGCGTTGAAGTTGGTCCTAGCGGGAGTTGGGAGACCCAGTACTTC.

The gene calls are TRBV7-8 and TRBJ1-5; 7 positions agree with TRBD1. The CDR3 has 15 amino acids. Germline CDR1 and CDR2: SGHVS and FQNEAQ. V was pared by 5 bases and J by 3 bases, with 7 bases of the junction left unmatched. The CDR3 nucleotides are TGTGCCAGCAGCGCAACGACAGGGCTCAATCAGCCCCAGCATTTT. Encoded protein: CASSATTGLNQPQHF.

CDR3 residues: CASSIVLDTGELFF. The CDR3 bases are TGTGCCAGTAGTATAGTTTTGGACACCGGGGAGCTGTTTTTT. This rearrangement joins TRBV19 to TRBJ2-2; the D is unclear. This CDR3 spans 14 amino acids. Germline V gives CDR1 LNHDA, CDR2 SQIVND (reference sequence). V lost 1 base to trimming and J lost 3 bases, with 6 bases between them.

The sample holds one count of this clone. The chain is built from TRBV5-4 and TRBJ2-7; D gene uncertain. From germline, CDR1 is SGHNT and CDR2 YYREEE (reference sequence). With 0 bases removed from V and 2 bases from J, the gap between germline ends came to 9 bases. This CDR3 contains 14 residues. The CDR3 is CASSLEPLPYEQYF. For the CDR3, the DNA is TGTGCCAGCAGCTTGGAACCGCTACCCTACGAGCAGTACTTC. Full variable domain (missing parts from reference TRBV5-4 and TRBJ2-7): ETGVTQSPTHLIKTRGQQVTLRCSSQSGHNTVSWYQQALGQGPQFIFQYYREEENGRGNFPPRFSGLQFPNYSSELNVNALELDDSALYLCASSLEPLPYEQYFGPGTRLTVT.

The CDR3 sequence: CASSVPGQFLSGNTIYF. CDR3 coding DNA: TGTGCCAGTAGTGTACCGGGACAGTTTCTCTCTGGAAACACCATATATTTT. The chain joins TRBV19 to TRBJ1-3, with 7 positions matching TRBD1. The ends lost 5 bases at V and 0 bases at J; junction bases unmatched: 10. CDR1 is LNHDA and CDR2 is SQIVND in the germline V gene (reference sequence). The CDR3 length is 17 residues.

This CDR3 is CASSLAQVPGAEAFF. The CDR3 region has the DNA TGCGCCAGCAGCCTCGCACAGGTCCCGGGGGCTGAAGCTTTCTTT. The V gene is TRBV5-1, the J gene TRBJ1-1; tentatively, D is TRBD1 (5 bases). This CDR3 is built from 15 residues. V was shortened by 4 bases and J by 6 bases, with 19 bases between the two germline ends. Germline V gene sequence: CDR1 SGHRS, CDR2 YFSETQ.

The chain joins TRBV7-2 to TRBJ2-3; the D call may be TRBD1 or TRBD2 (6 bases each). V was pared by 1 base and J by 2 bases, with 19 bases between. Germline assignment: CDR1 SGHTA and CDR2 FQGNSA. The CDR3 runs to 18 residues. The CDR3 here is CASSLGWGARAYTDTQYF. The CDR3 DNA reads TGTGCCAGCAGCTTAGGGTGGGGGGCGCGCGCCTACACAGATACGCAGTATTTT.

The chain is built from TRBV27 and TRBJ2-5; D not resolved. V was cut by 6 bases and J by 1 base, with 12 bases left in between. The germline V gene has CDR1 MNHEY and CDR2 SMNVEV (reference sequence). The CDR3 is made up of 14 amino acids. CDR3 in DNA: TGTGCCAGCAGCCCCCCGGGTCTCCAAGAGACCCAGTACTTC. Encoded protein: CASSPPGLQETQYF.

The V gene is TRBV5-1, the J gene TRBJ2-5; D is unresolved. The length of the CDR3 is 15 residues. V dropped 0 bases and J dropped 5 bases, with 14 bases sitting between them. Germline lookup yields CDR1 SGHRS and CDR2 YFSETQ. CDR3 residues: CASSLEGLWWETQYF. CDR3 bases: TGCGCCAGCAGCTTGGAAGGTTTATGGTGGGAGACCCAGTACTTC.

This chain connects TRBV25-1 to TRBJ1-1; D might be TRBD1 (5 bases). Trimming pared 6 bases from V and 1 base from J, leaving 12 bases between. This CDR3 has 14 amino acids. The germline V gene encodes CDR1 MGHDK and CDR2 SYGVNS. The chain's CDR3 is CASRKGRQNTEAFF. DNA of the CDR3: TGTGCCAGCAGAAAGGGACGGCAGAACACTGAAGCTTTCTTT.

The chain carries TRBV28 and TRBJ2-5, with 13 bases lining up with TRBD2. Germline lookup yields CDR1 MDHEN and CDR2 SYDVKM. Unmatched junction bases numbered 17, after V lost 3 bases and J lost 1 base. This CDR3 is 21 amino acids long. The CDR3 DNA follows: TGTGCCAGCAGTTTTCTGGGGCGGGAACTAGCGGGAGGGTTATTCCAAGAGACCCAGTACTTC. Protein sequence: CASSFLGRELAGGLFQETQYF.

This sequence joins TRBV7-9 and TRBJ2-3; 7 bases agree with TRBD2. CDR3 size: 16 residues. The germline gives CDR1 SEHNR, CDR2 FQNEAQ (reference sequence). V lost 5 bases and J lost 2; bases outside the gene matches: 10. CDR3 DNA sequence: TGTGCCAGCAGCCCCACTAGCGCTACCACCACAGATACGCAGTATTTT. This translates into CASSPTSATTTDTQYF.

V usage is TRBV27 and J usage is TRBJ2-2; 8 bases are shared with TRBD1. The CDR3 has 17 amino acids. V was pared by 6 bases and J by 4 bases, with 13 bases of the junction left unmatched. Germline lookup yields CDR1 MNHEY and CDR2 SMNVEV (reference sequence). The CDR3 sequence: CASRIKGQGLATGELFF. CDR3 nucleotide sequence: TGTGCCAGCAGGATAAAAGGACAGGGTTTAGCCACCGGGGAGCTGTTTTTT.

This sequence joins TRBV28 and TRBJ2-7; a possible D gene is TRBD2 (6 bases). Germline V gives CDR1 MDHEN, CDR2 SYDVKM. V gave up 6 bases and J gave up 6 bases, with 18 bases separating them. CDR3 size: 14 residues. CDR3 residues: CASSPGRTIPEQYF. The CDR3 DNA reads TGTGCCAGCAGCCCGGGACGGACTATACCCGAGCAGTACTTC.

The chain links TRBV9 to TRBJ1-3; D call uncertain. CDR1 and CDR2 (germline): SGDLS, YYNGEE. Trimming removed 0 bases at V and 0 bases at J, with 7 bases between. The CDR3 covers 15 residues. The CDR3 sequence: CASSVDSSSGNTIYF. The CDR3 DNA reads as TGTGCCAGCAGCGTAGACAGTTCCTCTGGAAACACCATATATTTT.

In its sample, this clone was seen a few times. The rearrangement joins TRBV9 to TRBJ2-3; no definite D call. This CDR3 is 12 amino acids long. Trimming took off 3 bases at V and 5 bases at J, with 7 bases between the two ends. Germline loops: CDR1 SGDLS, CDR2 YYNGEE. The CDR3 DNA reads TGTGCCAGCAGCGGATTTCTAGATACGCAGTATTTT. This encodes CASSGFLDTQYF. Full variable domain (missing parts from reference TRBV9 and TRBJ2-3): DSGVTQTPKHLITATGQRVTLRCSPRSGDLSVYWYQQSLDQGLQFLIQYYNGEERAKGNILERFSAQQFPDLHSELNLSSLELGDSALYFCASSGFLDTQYFGPGTRLTVL.

V and J are TRBV19 and TRBJ2-3; D may be TRBD1 or TRBD2 (5 bases each). Trimming removed 10 bases at V and 3 bases at J, with 11 bases between. The germline V gene encodes CDR1 LNHDA and CDR2 SQIVND (reference sequence). The CDR3 is 12 residues long. Here the CDR3 reads CATRDQTDTQYF. The CDR3 nucleotides read TGTGCCACCCGGGACCAAACAGATACGCAGTATTTT.

This rearrangement joins TRBV14 to TRBJ2-2; D possibly matches TRBD1 or TRBD2 (6 bases each). CDR1 and CDR2 (germline): SGHDN, FVKESK. V dropped 5 bases and J dropped 7 bases, with 11 bases sitting between them. The CDR3 totals 13 residues. In DNA, the CDR3 is TGTGCCAGCAGCGAACAGGGAGGCGGGGAGCTGTTTTTT. Translated, it gives CASSEQGGGELFF.

V gene TRBV7-2 combines with J gene TRBJ2-7, with 7 bases that match TRBD1. The CDR3 is made up of 14 amino acids. Germline-derived CDR1 and CDR2 are SGHTA and FQGNSA. With V trimmed by 3 bases and J by 1 base, 3 bases remained unmatched. This chain's CDR3 is CASSLDRRSYEQYF. CDR3 DNA sequence: TGTGCCAGCAGCTTGGACAGGCGATCCTACGAGCAGTACTTC.

This clone was observed once. The chain is built from TRBV5-1 and TRBJ2-1, with TRBD2 as a possible D gene (6 bases). The CDR3 totals 15 residues. Germline values: CDR1 SGHRS, CDR2 YFSETQ. Trimming removed 1 base from V and 2 bases from J, with 10 bases in between. CDR3 in amino acids: CASSLNIAAYNEQFF. The CDR3 DNA reads as TGCGCCAGCAGCTTGAATATAGCGGCCTACAATGAGCAGTTCTTC.

This rearrangement joins TRBV15 to TRBJ1-1, with TRBD1 as a possible D gene (5 bases). The length of the CDR3 is 14 residues. CDR1 and CDR2 (germline): LNHNV, YYDKDF (reference sequence). The ends were cut back, 4 bases at V and 1 base at J, with 10 bases in the middle. The CDR3 protein is CATSMAGRNTEAFF. The CDR3 DNA sequence: TGTGCCACCAGCATGGCAGGGAGGAACACTGAAGCTTTCTTT.

V usage is TRBV6-5 and J usage is TRBJ2-5; 7 bases match TRBD2. This CDR3 has 15 amino acids. Trimming cost V 3 bases and J 5 bases; bases outside gene matches: 9. Looked up from germline, CDR1 is MNHEY and CDR2 is SVGAGI. The CDR3 spells CASSYKGTRGETQYF. The CDR3 DNA reads as TGTGCCAGCAGTTATAAGGGGACGCGGGGGGAGACCCAGTACTTC.